The clone carrying this T cell receptor beta chain was counted a few times. These data come from a study of sequential checkpoint blockade in melanoma. Repertoires were generated with immunoSEQ multiplex PCR, while TCRdb's copy carries only in-frame clones and drops some. The sample has fewer than 20,000 clones; more than 65% are singletons. Treatment of the sample: randomized to nivolumab then ipilimumab (arm A) or the reverse (arm B). Patients had received no earlier DNA-damaging chemotherapy. The CDR3 loop spans 16 amino acids. V lost 5 bases and J lost 0, with 14 bases in between. Germline V gene sequence: CDR1 MDHEN, CDR2 SYDVKM.

This clonotype originated in a human donor with melanoma. The source material was CD8+ T cells sorted from blood (inferred from file names), sampled from a patient given nivolumab and ipilimumab in sequence. The chain links TRBV28 to TRBJ1-3; possible D gene TRBD1, 6 bases. The CDR3 reads CASSLEQGISGNTIYF. The CDR3 bases are TGTGCCAGCAGTCTGGAACAGGGAATCTCTGGAAACACCATATATTTT.